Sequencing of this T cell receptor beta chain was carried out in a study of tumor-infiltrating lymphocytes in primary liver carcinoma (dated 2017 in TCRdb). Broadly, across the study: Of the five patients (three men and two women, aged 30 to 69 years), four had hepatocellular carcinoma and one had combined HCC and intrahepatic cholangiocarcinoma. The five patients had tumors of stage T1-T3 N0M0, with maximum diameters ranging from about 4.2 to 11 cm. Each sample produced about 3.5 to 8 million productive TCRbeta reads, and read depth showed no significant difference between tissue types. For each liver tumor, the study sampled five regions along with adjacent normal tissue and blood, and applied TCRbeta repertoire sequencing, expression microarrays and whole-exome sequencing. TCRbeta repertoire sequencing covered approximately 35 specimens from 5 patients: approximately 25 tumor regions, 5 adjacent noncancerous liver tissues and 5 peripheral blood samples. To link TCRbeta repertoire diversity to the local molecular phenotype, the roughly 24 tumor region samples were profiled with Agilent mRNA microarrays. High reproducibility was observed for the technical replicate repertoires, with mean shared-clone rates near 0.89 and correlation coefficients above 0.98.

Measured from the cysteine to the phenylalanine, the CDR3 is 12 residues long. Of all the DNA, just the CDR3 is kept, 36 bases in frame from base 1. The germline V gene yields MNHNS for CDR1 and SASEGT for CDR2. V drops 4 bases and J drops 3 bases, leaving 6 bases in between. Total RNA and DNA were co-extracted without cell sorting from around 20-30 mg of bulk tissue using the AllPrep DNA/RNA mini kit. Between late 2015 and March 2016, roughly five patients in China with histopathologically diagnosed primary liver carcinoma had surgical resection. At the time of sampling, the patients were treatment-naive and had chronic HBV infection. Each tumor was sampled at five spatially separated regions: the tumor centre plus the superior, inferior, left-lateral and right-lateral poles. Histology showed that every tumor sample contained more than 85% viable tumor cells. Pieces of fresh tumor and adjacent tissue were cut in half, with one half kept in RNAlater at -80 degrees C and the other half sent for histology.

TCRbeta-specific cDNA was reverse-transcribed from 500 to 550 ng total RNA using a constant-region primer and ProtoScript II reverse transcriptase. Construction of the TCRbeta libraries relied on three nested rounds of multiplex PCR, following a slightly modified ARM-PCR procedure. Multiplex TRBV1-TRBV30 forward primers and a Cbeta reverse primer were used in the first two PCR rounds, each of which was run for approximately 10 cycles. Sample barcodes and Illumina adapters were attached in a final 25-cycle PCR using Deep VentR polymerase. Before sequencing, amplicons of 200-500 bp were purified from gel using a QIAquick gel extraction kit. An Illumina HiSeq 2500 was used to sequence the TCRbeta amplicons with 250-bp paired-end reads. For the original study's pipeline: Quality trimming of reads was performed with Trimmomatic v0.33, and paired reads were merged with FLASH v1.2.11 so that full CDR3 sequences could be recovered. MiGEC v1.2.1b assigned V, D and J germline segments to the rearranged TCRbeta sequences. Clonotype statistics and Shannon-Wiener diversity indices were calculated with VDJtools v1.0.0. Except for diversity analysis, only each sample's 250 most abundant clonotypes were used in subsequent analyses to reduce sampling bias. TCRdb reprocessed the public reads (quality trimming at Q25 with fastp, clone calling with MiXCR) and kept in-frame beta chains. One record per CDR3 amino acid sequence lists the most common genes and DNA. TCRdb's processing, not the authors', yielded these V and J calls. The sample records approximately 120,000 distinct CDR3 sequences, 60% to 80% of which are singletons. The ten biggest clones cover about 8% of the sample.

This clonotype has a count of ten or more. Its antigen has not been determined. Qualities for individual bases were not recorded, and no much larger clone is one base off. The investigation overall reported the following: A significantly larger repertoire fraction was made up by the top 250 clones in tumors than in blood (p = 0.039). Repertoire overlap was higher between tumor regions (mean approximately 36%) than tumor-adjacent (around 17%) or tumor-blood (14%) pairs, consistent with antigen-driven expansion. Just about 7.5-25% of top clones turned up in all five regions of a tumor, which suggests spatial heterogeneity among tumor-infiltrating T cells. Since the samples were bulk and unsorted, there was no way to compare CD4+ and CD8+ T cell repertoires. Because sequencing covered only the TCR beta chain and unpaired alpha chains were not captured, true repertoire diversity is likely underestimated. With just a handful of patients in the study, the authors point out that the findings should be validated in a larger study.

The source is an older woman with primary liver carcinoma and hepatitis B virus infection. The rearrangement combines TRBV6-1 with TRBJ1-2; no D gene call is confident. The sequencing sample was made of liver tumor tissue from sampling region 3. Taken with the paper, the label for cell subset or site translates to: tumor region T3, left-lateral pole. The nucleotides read TGTGCCAGCAGTGCCGGAGACTATGGCTACACCTTC. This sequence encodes CASSAGDYGYTF.